This T cell receptor beta chain was recorded in a study of blood T cell repertoires in COVID-19. Study-wide context: There were acute and convalescent COVID-19 samples, and they came from the United States, Italy and Spain. Sources were T cells, B-cell-depleted T cells, or PBMCs; the material itself was cDNA or gDNA.

Per the original data handling: How many nucleated cells were present was estimated from reference gene primer amplification. Generated by immunoSEQ multiplex PCR, the TCRdb table keeps only in-frame clones and is missing some. V and J calls plus clone size are reproduced from that table; the DNA served to infer D and trimming. The table includes 200,000 to 300,000 clones, approximately 86% detected once. Sample: peripheral blood. The receptor was derived from a man aged 25 to 40 with active or convalescent COVID-19.

The CDR3 protein is CATNHRRDPTGDTEAFF. The CDR3 coding sequence is TGTGCCACCAATCACCGCCGGGACCCTACGGGAGACACTGAAGCTTTCTTT. V is TRBV25-1 and J is TRBJ1-1; D is possibly TRBD1 (5 bases). The CDR3 contains 17 residues. Germline V CDR1 and CDR2: MGHDK, SYGVNS. The V gene lost 10 bases and the J gene lost 3 bases, with 27 bases spanning the gap.